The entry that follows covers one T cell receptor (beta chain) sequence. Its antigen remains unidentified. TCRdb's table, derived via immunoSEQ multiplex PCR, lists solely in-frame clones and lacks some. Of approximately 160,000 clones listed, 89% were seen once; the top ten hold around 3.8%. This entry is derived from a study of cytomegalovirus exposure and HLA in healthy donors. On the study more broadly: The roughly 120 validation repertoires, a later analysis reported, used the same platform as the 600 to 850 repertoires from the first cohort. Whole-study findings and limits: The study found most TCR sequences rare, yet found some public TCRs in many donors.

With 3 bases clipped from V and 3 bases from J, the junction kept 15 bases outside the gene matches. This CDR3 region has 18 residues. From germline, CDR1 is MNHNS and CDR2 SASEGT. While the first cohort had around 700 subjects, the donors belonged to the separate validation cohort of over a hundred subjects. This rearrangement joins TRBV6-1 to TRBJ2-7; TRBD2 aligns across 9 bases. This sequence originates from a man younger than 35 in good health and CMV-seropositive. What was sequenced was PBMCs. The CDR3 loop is CASSDYVAGEGGLYEQYF. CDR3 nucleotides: TGTGCCAGCAGTGATTATGTAGCGGGAGAGGGGGGCCTCTACGAGCAGTACTTC.